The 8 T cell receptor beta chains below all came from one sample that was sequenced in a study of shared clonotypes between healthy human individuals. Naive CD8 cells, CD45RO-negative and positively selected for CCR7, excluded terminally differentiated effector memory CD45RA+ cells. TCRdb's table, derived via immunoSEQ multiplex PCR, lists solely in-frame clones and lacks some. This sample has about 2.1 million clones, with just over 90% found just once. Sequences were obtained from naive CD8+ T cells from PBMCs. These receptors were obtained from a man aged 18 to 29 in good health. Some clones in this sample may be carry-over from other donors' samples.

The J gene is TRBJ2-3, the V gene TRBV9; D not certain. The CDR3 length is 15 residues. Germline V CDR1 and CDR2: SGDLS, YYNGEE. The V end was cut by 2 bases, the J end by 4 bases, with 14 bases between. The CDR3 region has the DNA TGTGCCAGCAGCGTCGCTCGGTCCTTCTCAGATACGCAGTATTTT. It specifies CASSVARSFSDTQYF.

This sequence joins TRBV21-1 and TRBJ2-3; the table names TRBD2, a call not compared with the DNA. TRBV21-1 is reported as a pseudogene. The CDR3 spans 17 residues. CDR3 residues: CASSKLGGRTSTDTQYF. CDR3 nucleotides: TGTGCCAGCAGCAAATTGGGGGGACGGACTAGCACAGATACGCAGTATTTT.

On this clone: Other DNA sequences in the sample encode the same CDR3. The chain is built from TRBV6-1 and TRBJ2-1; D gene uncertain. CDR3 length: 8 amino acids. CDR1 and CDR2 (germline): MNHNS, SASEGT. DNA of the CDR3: TGTGCATCAGGTGAGCAGTTCTTC. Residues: CASGEQFF.

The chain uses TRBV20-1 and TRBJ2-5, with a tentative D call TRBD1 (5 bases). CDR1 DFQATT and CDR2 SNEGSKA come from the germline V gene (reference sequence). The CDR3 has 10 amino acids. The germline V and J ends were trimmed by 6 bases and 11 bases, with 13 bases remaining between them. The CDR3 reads CSATTGIQYF. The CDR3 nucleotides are TGCAGTGCAACCACAGGAATACAGTACTTC.

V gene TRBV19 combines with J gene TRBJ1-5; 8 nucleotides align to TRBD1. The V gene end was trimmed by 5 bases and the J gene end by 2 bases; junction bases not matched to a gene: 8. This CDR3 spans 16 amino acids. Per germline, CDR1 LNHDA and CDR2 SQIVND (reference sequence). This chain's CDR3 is CASSADRASGNQPQHF. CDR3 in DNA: TGTGCCAGTAGTGCGGACAGGGCGTCGGGCAATCAGCCCCAGCATTTT.

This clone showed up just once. CDR3 sequence: CASSLEVRSSYEQYF. Here the CDR3 DNA reads TGCGCCAGCAGCTTGGAGGTGCGGAGCTCCTACGAGCAGTACTTC. This chain connects TRBV5-1 to TRBJ2-7; D unresolved. V lost 0 bases, J lost 0 bases, and 10 bases lay in between. The CDR3 is made up of 15 amino acids. Per germline, CDR1 SGHRS and CDR2 YFSETQ.

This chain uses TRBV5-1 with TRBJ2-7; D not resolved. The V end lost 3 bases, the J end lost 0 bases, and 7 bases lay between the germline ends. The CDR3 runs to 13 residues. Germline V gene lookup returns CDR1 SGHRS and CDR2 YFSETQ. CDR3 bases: TGCGCCAGCAGCTCTGAGAACTCCTACGAGCAGTACTTC. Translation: CASSSENSYEQYF. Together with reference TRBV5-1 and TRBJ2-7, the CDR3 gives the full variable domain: KAGVTQTPRYLIKTRGQQVTLSCSPISGHRSVSWYQQTPGQGLQFLFEYFSETQRNKGNFPGRFSGRQFSNSRSEMNVSTLELGDSALYLCASSSENSYEQYFGPGTRLTVT.

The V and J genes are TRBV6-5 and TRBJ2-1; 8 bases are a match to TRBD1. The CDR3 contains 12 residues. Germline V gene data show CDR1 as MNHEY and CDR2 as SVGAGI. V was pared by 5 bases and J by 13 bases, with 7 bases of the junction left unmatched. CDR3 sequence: CASSNPGGPQFF. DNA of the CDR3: TGTGCCAGCAGTAACCCAGGGGGCCCCCAGTTCTTC.